Shown below are 16 T cell receptor beta chains from a single sample sequenced in a study of T-cell reconstitution after alpha-beta-depleted transplantation in children. Preparation of the TCRbeta library was carried out with unique molecular identifiers. TCRdb re-derived calls from the PCR reads in MiXCR, one entry per CDR3 protein. The repertoire holds just over 950,000 distinct CDR3 sequences, with roughly 29% as singletons. Sequencing was performed on PBMCs, mostly from graft donor cells, taken 360 days after TCRalphabeta/CD19-depleted stem cell transplant. Receptors were obtained from a boy under three years old who had a stem cell transplant for SCID, so the T cells may come from the graft donor.

This clonotype has more than one count but fewer than ten. This rearrangement joins TRBV7-9 to TRBJ2-1; 13 bases line up with TRBD2. Looked up from germline, CDR1 is SEHNR and CDR2 is FQNEAQ (reference sequence). With V trimmed by 3 bases and J by 3 bases, 2 bases remained unmatched. This CDR3 is built from 16 residues. The CDR3, as DNA: TGTGCCAGCAGCTTGGGACTAGCGGGGAACTACAATGAGCAGTTCTTC. Residues: CASSLGLAGNYNEQFF.

V gene TRBV9 combines with J gene TRBJ2-7; D ambiguous. Germline V CDR1 and CDR2: SGDLS, YYNGEE. Trimming took off 0 bases at V and 3 bases at J, with 7 bases between the two ends. The CDR3 runs 13 residues. CDR3 residues: CASSVVPGYEQYF. The DNA for the CDR3 is TGTGCCAGCAGCGTAGTCCCAGGCTACGAGCAGTACTTC.

The gene calls are TRBV18 and TRBJ1-2; D not certain. The CDR3 loop spans 14 amino acids. The germline CDR1 and CDR2 sequences are KGHSH and LQKENI. Between the trimmed V and J ends, which lost 0 bases and 5 bases, there was a span of 10 bases. The CDR3 DNA follows: TGTGCCAGCTCACCACCGAGTCAGCCGTATGGCTACACCTTC. Protein sequence: CASSPPSQPYGYTF.

This chain uses TRBV5-6 with TRBJ2-2; 9 positions agree with TRBD1. The CDR3 totals 16 residues. Trimming cost V 4 bases and J 4 bases; bases outside gene matches: 8. Germline-derived CDR1 and CDR2 are SGHDT and YYEEEE. CDR3 nucleotide sequence: TGTGCCAGCAGCAGGGCTCCGGGACAGGGCACCGGGGAGCTGTTTTTT. Protein sequence: CASSRAPGQGTGELFF.

The genes are TRBV10-3 and TRBJ2-3, with TRBD1 matching over 7 bases. The V segment lost 2 bases and the J segment 1 base; nucleotides outside the gene matches: 6. The CDR3 is made up of 16 amino acids. Germline V gene data show CDR1 as ENHRY and CDR2 as SYGVKD. This CDR3 reads CAISERQGLGTDTQYF. CDR3 in DNA: TGTGCCATCAGTGAGAGACAGGGTTTGGGCACAGATACGCAGTATTTT.

A few counts support this clonotype. The chain recombines TRBV6-1 with TRBJ1-1, with 7 positions matching TRBD1. Germline V CDR1 and CDR2: MNHNS, SASEGT. CDR3 length: 14 residues. The J segment lost 9 bases and the V segment lost 5 bases, leaving 12 bases of the junction unmatched. The CDR3 DNA is TGTGCCAGCAGTATGGGGGGGACAGAACCTAAAGCTTTCTTT. Residues: CASSMGGTEPKAFF.

This clonotype was observed a handful of times. The J gene is TRBJ1-2, the V gene TRBV29-1; D gene ambiguous. This CDR3 contains 13 residues. Trimming took off 5 bases at V and 7 bases at J, with 17 bases between the two ends. Germline assignment: CDR1 SQVTM and CDR2 ANQGSEA. Written as DNA, the CDR3 is TGCAGCGTTTACGCAGCCTACGTGGGTGGCTACACCTTC. The encoded protein is CSVYAAYVGGYTF.

This rearrangement joins TRBV11-2 to TRBJ2-4; D is undetermined. V lost 0 bases to trimming and J lost 7 bases, with 28 bases between them. In germline, CDR1 is SGHAT, CDR2 FQNNGV. The CDR3 covers 20 residues. The CDR3 loop is CASSLDPRRYVWGMGNIQYF. The CDR3, as DNA: TGTGCCAGCAGCTTAGATCCCCGTCGCTACGTGTGGGGTATGGGGAACATTCAGTACTTC.

The chain employs TRBV18 and TRBJ2-5, with no clear D. V was clipped by 3 bases and J by 4 bases, with 15 bases between them. The CDR3 consists of 15 residues. Germline values: CDR1 KGHSH, CDR2 LQKENI. Written as DNA, the CDR3 is TGTGCCAGCTCACCGTTCCCCTCGGGTCCAGAGACCCAGTACTTC. It is translated as CASSPFPSGPETQYF.

This chain joins TRBV7-3 and TRBJ2-3; 8 bases are shared with TRBD2. The V segment lost 1 base and the J segment 4 bases; nucleotides outside the gene matches: 13. In germline, CDR1 is SGHTA, CDR2 FQGTGA. CDR3 size: 18 residues. CDR3 protein: CASSLNGGESEWADTQYF. Written as DNA, the CDR3 is TGTGCCAGCAGCTTAAACGGGGGGGAGTCAGAATGGGCAGATACGCAGTATTTT.

This clonotype was picked up one time. The chain carries TRBV12-3 or TRBV12-4 and TRBJ1-6; no reliable D call. The CDR3 totals 14 residues. Trimming removed 6 bases from V and 10 bases from J, with 16 bases in between. The CDR3 nucleotides read TGTGCCAGCAGCCTTTGGAAGGAAAGGTCACCCCTCCACTTT. It yields the protein CASSLWKERSPLHF.

This sequence joins TRBV20-1 and TRBJ2-7, with TRBD2 identical over 10 bases. Germline V gene sequence: CDR1 DFQATT, CDR2 SNEGSKA (reference sequence). This CDR3 region has 16 residues. The V and J ends lost 6 bases and 5 bases, in that order; junction bases with no gene match: 16. The CDR3 DNA sequence: TGCAGTGCACCCACTAGCAGCGGGGGGGCGCGGAACGAGCAGTACTTC. It is translated as CSAPTSSGGARNEQYF.

This clonotype was detected only a few times. V and J are TRBV12-3 or TRBV12-4 and TRBJ1-1; no firm D call. The CDR3 loop spans 13 amino acids. V lost 8 bases to trimming and J lost 3 bases, with 13 bases between them. CDR3 DNA sequence: TGTGCCAGCGGATTCGGTGGGGACACTGAAGCTTTCTTT. It yields the protein CASGFGGDTEAFF.

The chain joins TRBV2 to TRBJ2-7, with 7 bases matching TRBD1. CDR3 length: 12 amino acids. J was trimmed by 3 bases and V by 8 bases; bases with no gene match: 4. The V gene's germline CDR1 is SNHLY and CDR2 FYNNEI. The CDR3 loop is CASADRFYEQYF. DNA of the CDR3: TGTGCCAGCGCGGACAGGTTCTACGAGCAGTACTTC.

This chain uses TRBV4-2 with TRBJ2-2; D ambiguous. The V gene's germline CDR1 is LGHNA and CDR2 YNFKEQ. The CDR3 length is 15 residues. V was cut by 2 bases and J by 6 bases, with 13 bases left in between. The CDR3: CASSQPGLGSGELFF. The CDR3 region has the DNA TGTGCCAGCAGCCAACCGGGCCTCGGATCCGGGGAGCTGTTTTTT.

This clonotype was seen more than once but under ten times. The chain carries TRBV20-1 and TRBJ1-5; D gene unclear. Germline V lookup: CDR1 DFQATT, CDR2 SNEGSKA (reference sequence). This CDR3 is 14 amino acids long. The V end lost 3 bases, the J end lost 2 bases, and 11 bases lay between the germline ends. Here the CDR3 reads CSASAGWGNQPQHF. CDR3 nucleotides: TGCAGTGCTAGCGCGGGTTGGGGCAATCAGCCCCAGCATTTT.